This T cell receptor beta chain emerged from a study of cytomegalovirus exposure and HLA in healthy donors. The germline CDR1 and CDR2 sequences are SEHNR and FQNEAQ (reference sequence). The V end was cut by 3 bases, the J end by 2 bases, with 13 bases between. CDR3 length: 15 residues. PCR employed 60 Vbeta and 13 Jbeta primers. Profiled with immunoSEQ multiplex PCR; TCRdb holds only in-frame clones, not every one. The table lists around 110,000 clones, roughly 82% of them singletons. This clone was picked up a small number of times. What it binds is unknown. Study conclusions and caveats: Accurate HLA-A and HLA-B prediction from TCR beta sequences was reported for most subjects.

The chain links TRBV7-9 to TRBJ1-1, with D hard to call. Sequencing was carried out using PBMCs. The TCR was taken from a woman between 50 and 59 years old in good health and CMV-seropositive. The CDR3 sequence: CASSFAPGSNTEAFF. The CDR3 DNA sequence: TGTGCCAGCAGCTTTGCACCGGGGTCTAACACTGAAGCTTTCTTT.